The source of this T cell receptor beta chain is a study of T cells in Graves' hyperthyroidism and ophthalmopathy. Lactation, pregnancy, other autoimmune disease or uncontrolled infection led to exclusion of patients. The PBMCs were sourced from fresh peripheral blood (about 9.7 ml). With regard to this clonotype: Its antigen remains unidentified.

Whole-study results and caveats: A model of 13 V-J features distinguished ophthalmopathy from stable hyperthyroidism.

The CDR3 consists of 15 residues. The germline V gene encodes CDR1 SEHNR and CDR2 FQNEAQ (reference sequence). Trimming left V 1 base short and J 7 bases short, with 17 bases between. Amplified TCR beta CDR3 regions came from RNA transcripts. Carried out on the TCR CDR3, a first-round RT-PCR used the HTBI primer set. TCRdb analysed the multiplex PCR reads with MiXCR anew, one entry per CDR3 protein. The sample lists 550,000 to 800,000 distinct CDR3 sequences, about 17% seen once, with under 9.5% in the top ten. The chain uses TRBV7-9 and TRBJ2-7; D gene ambiguous. Sequences were obtained from blood. This TCR derives from a man aged 18 to 35 with Graves' hyperthyroidism. The CDR3 reads CASSLGITERSEQYF. The CDR3, as DNA: TGTGCCAGCAGCTTAGGGATTACAGAACGATCGGAGCAGTACTTC.